This TCR beta chain was retrieved from a study of CD8 T cells in ankylosing spondylitis. Whole-study results and caveats: Reports of some motif variants in reactive arthritis synovial fluid and blood predate this one. Within peripheral blood, clones linked to disease were CD8+ and relatively rare. Researchers reportedly found disease-linked clones significantly enriched in matched ankylosing spondylitis synovial fluid. Made up of about eight highly homologous variants, a TCR beta motif appeared characteristic of ankylosing spondylitis blood.

As to this clonotype: As yet, its antigen is unknown.

Germline assignment: CDR1 SGHRS and CDR2 YFSETQ. This CDR3 comprises 14 residues. Trimming shortened V by 0 bases and J by 10 bases, and 14 bases separated the two germline ends. Quantitative barcoded 5'-RACE was used to prepare TCR beta libraries. TCRdb re-derived calls from the 5' RACE reads in MiXCR, one entry per CDR3 protein. This table has about 390,000 distinct CDR3 sequences, about a fifth appearing once. The TCR sequence derives from a male donor with ankylosing spondylitis. The specimen was blood, either unsorted or a sorted T cell fraction (not recorded which). The rearrangement uses TRBV5-1 and TRBJ2-1; TRBD2 might be the D (5 bases). CDR3 sequence (DNA): TGCGCCAGCAGCTTGGAAAGTAGCGAGTCAGAGCAGTTCTTC. Amino acid sequence: CASSLESSESEQFF.